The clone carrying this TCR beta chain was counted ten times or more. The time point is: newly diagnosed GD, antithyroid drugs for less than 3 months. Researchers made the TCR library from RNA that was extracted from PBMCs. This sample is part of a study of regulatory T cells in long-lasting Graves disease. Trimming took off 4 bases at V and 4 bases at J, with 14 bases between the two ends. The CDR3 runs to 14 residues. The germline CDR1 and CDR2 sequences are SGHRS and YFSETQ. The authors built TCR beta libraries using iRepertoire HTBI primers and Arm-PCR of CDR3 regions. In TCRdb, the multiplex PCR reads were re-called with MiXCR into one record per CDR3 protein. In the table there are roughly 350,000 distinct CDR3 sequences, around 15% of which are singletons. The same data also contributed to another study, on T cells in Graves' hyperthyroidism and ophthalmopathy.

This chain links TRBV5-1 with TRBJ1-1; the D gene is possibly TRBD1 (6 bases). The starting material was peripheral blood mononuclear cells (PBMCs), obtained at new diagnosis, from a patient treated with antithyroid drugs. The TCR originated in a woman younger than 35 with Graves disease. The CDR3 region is CASSPGGGGTEAFF. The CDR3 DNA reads TGCGCCAGCAGCCCCGGAGGGGGAGGCACTGAAGCTTTCTTT.